The 27 T cell receptor beta chains presented below share a single source sample, sequenced in a study of CD8 T cells in ankylosing spondylitis. Study-wide results and caveats: Ankylosing spondylitis blood appeared to be characterized by a TCR beta motif of several highly homologous variants.

In TCRdb, the 5' RACE reads were re-called with MiXCR into one record per CDR3 protein. The table records tens of thousands of distinct CDR3 sequences, roughly 8.8% of them present only once. The antigens these receptors bind are not known. The sample consisted of blood, either unsorted or a sorted T cell fraction (not recorded which). The source of these receptors is a male donor with ankylosing spondylitis.

The chain has TRBV27 and TRBJ2-3, with 10 bases identical to TRBD2. The CDR3 loop spans 17 amino acids. J was trimmed by 1 base and V by 0 bases; bases with no gene match: 4. Per germline, CDR1 MNHEY and CDR2 SMNVEV (reference sequence). The CDR3 sequence: CASSLSGLAGGTDTQYF. The CDR3 nucleotides read TGTGCCAGCAGTTTATCGGGGCTAGCGGGAGGCACAGATACGCAGTATTTT.

This clonotype was observed a few times. This chain joins TRBV12-3 or TRBV12-4 and TRBJ1-3; 7 bases are a match to TRBD1. The CDR3 loop spans 17 amino acids. V gave up 10 bases and J gave up 0 bases; unmatched junction bases: 15. The CDR3 region is CATQGGTEQFSGNTIYF. The CDR3, as DNA: TGTGCCACCCAGGGGGGAACAGAGCAGTTCTCTGGAAACACCATATATTTT.

Many counts were recorded for this clonotype. DNA of the CDR3: TGTGCCAGCAGCTGGGTCAAGTCCTACGAGCAGTACGTC. Translated: CASSWVKSYEQYV. The chain links TRBV7-9 to TRBJ2-7; unclear D gene. CDR1 and CDR2 (germline): SEHNR, FQNEAQ (reference sequence). The CDR3 has 13 residues. Trimming shortened V by 4 bases and J by 1 base, and 8 bases separated the two germline ends.

This clonotype was observed at least ten times. The chain combines TRBV29-1 with TRBJ1-4; D is perhaps TRBD1 (5 bases). The CDR3 is made up of 16 amino acids. The V gene lost 2 bases and the J gene lost 7 bases, with 20 bases spanning the gap. In germline, CDR1 is SQVTM, CDR2 ANQGSEA. CDR3 residues: CSVESLTDSTPEKLFF. The CDR3 DNA is TGCAGCGTTGAATCCCTTACAGACAGTACTCCTGAAAAACTGTTTTTT.

This clonotype was detected only a few times. The CDR3 here is CASSPGTAQETQYF. CDR3 in DNA: TGCGCCAGCAGCCCCGGGACAGCACAAGAGACCCAGTACTTC. This chain connects TRBV5-1 to TRBJ2-5, with 7 bases that match TRBD1. J was trimmed by 2 bases and V by 4 bases; bases with no gene match: 5. The CDR3 has 14 residues. CDR1 is SGHRS, CDR2 YFSETQ, per germline.

The J gene is TRBJ2-1, the V gene TRBV5-6; D is unclear. Germline CDR1 is SGHDT and CDR2 is YYEEEE. The V end lost 0 bases, the J end lost 4 bases, and 8 bases lay between the germline ends. There are 14 residues in the CDR3. The chain's CDR3 is CASSLEDRYNEQFF. As DNA, the CDR3 is TGTGCCAGCAGCTTGGAAGACCGTTACAATGAGCAGTTCTTC.

The sample holds many counts of this clonotype. V usage is TRBV7-9 and J usage is TRBJ2-7; possibly TRBD1 or TRBD2 for D (5 bases each). V was pared by 5 bases and J by 4 bases, with 12 bases between. The length of the CDR3 is 13 residues. Germline V gene lookup returns CDR1 SEHNR and CDR2 FQNEAQ (reference sequence). The CDR3 DNA reads TGTGCCAGCAGCCTATCGGGACGGTACGAGCAGTACTTC. Translation gives CASSLSGRYEQYF. Together with reference TRBV7-9 and TRBJ2-7, the CDR3 gives the full variable domain: DTGVSQNPRHKITKRGQNVTFRCDPISEHNRLYWYRQTLGQGPEFLTYFQNEAQLEKSRLLSDRFSAERPKGSFSTLEIQRTEQGDSAMYLCASSLSGRYEQYFGPGTRLTVT.

This clonotype was detected a few times. The chain links TRBV30 to TRBJ2-1, with D tentatively TRBD1 or TRBD2 (5 bases each). In germline, CDR1 is GTSNPN, CDR2 SVGIG (reference sequence). The V end lost 3 bases, the J end lost 7 bases, and 16 bases lay between the germline ends. The CDR3 loop spans 14 amino acids. For the CDR3, the DNA is TGTGCCTGGAGCCGCCCCGGGACGGGAAATGAGCAGTTCTTC. It yields the protein CAWSRPGTGNEQFF.

This clonotype was found many times. The gene calls are TRBV24-1 and TRBJ2-3; no reliable D call. Germline V gene data show CDR1 as KGHDR and CDR2 as SFDVKD. Deletions cut 9 bases from V and 8 bases from J, with 11 bases between. This CDR3 has 11 amino acids. The CDR3 loop reads CATAIEVTQYF. CDR3 DNA sequence: TGTGCCACCGCGATCGAGGTTACGCAGTATTTT.

This clonotype was observed a few times. The chain couples TRBV12-3 or TRBV12-4 to TRBJ2-3, with D perhaps matching TRBD1 (5 bases). This CDR3 is 16 amino acids long. V lost 1 base, J lost 5 bases, and 16 bases lay in between. CDR3 coding DNA: TGTGCCAGCAGTTTAGTATTCACAGGTGGTGTAGATACGCAGTATTTT. Protein product: CASSLVFTGGVDTQYF.

This clonotype appeared many times. The chain recombines TRBV7-9 with TRBJ2-1; D gene unclear. V gave up 5 bases and J gave up 6 bases, with 5 bases separating them. The V gene's germline CDR1 is SEHNR and CDR2 FQNEAQ (reference sequence). The CDR3 has 11 amino acids. The CDR3 region has the DNA TGTGCCAGCAGCCCTACCAATGAGCAGTTCTTC. Amino acid sequence: CASSPTNEQFF.

This clonotype was seen a few times. The chain carries TRBV11-2 and TRBJ2-5; no definite D call. The CDR3 consists of 14 residues. V shed 4 bases and J shed 5 bases, with 14 bases lying between them. Germline values: CDR1 SGHAT, CDR2 FQNNGV. CDR3 in DNA: TGTGCCAGCAGCTCCCTTGACGGTGGGGAGACCCAGTACTTC. Encoded protein: CASSSLDGGETQYF.

This chain joins TRBV10-1 and TRBJ2-1; D ambiguous. V lost 0 bases, J lost 4 bases, and 10 bases lay in between. The CDR3 spans 15 residues. CDR1 WNHNN and CDR2 SYGVQD come from the germline V gene (reference sequence). CDR3 sequence (DNA): TGCGCCAGCAGTGAGTCGACTCGGGTATACAATGAGCAGTTCTTC. It codes for CASSESTRVYNEQFF.

The gene calls are TRBV5-1 and TRBJ1-1; D is undetermined. The germline V and J ends were trimmed by 4 bases and 6 bases, with 19 bases remaining between them. The CDR3 runs to 15 residues. Germline V gives CDR1 SGHRS, CDR2 YFSETQ. CDR3 in amino acids: CASSPVNTLPSEAFF. The CDR3 region has the DNA TGCGCCAGCAGCCCGGTGAACACCCTACCTTCTGAAGCTTTCTTT.

This clonotype was counted a few times. The CDR3 sequence is CASSLGTVLGTEAFF. For the CDR3, the DNA is TGTGCCAGCAGTCTCGGGACAGTCTTGGGCACTGAAGCTTTCTTT. V usage is TRBV6-1 and J usage is TRBJ1-1, with 7 bases identical to TRBD1. The V gene end was trimmed by 5 bases and the J gene end by 4 bases; junction bases not matched to a gene: 10. Germline values: CDR1 MNHNS, CDR2 SASEGT. This CDR3 is 15 amino acids long.

A few counts support this clonotype. The rearrangement joins TRBV11-2 to TRBJ2-1; 9 bases agree with TRBD2. With 4 bases clipped from V and 1 base from J, the junction kept 8 bases outside the gene matches. The CDR3 sequence is 17 residues long. CDR1 and CDR2 (germline): SGHAT, FQNNGV. The CDR3 nucleotides are TGTGCCAGCAGCTGGGGAGGCGGGAGGGGGTCCTACAATGAGCAGTTCTTC. Protein: CASSWGGGRGSYNEQFF.

This clonotype has a count of ten or more. The chain is built from TRBV9 and TRBJ1-3; D is uncertain. V was shortened by 7 bases and J by 1 base, with 9 bases between the two germline ends. This CDR3 comprises 13 residues. Germline V gene data show CDR1 as SGDLS and CDR2 as YYNGEE. The CDR3 reads CASRSLSGNTIYF. In DNA, the CDR3 is TGTGCCAGCCGAAGTTTGTCTGGAAACACCATATATTTT. The full variable domain, with the rest looked up from reference TRBV9 and TRBJ1-3, is DSGVTQTPKHLITATGQRVTLRCSPRSGDLSVYWYQQSLDQGLQFLIQYYNGEERAKGNILERFSAQQFPDLHSELNLSSLELGDSALYFCASRSLSGNTIYFGEGSWLTVV.

In its sample, this clonotype was seen many times. The rearrangement joins TRBV27 to TRBJ1-5, with 10 positions matching TRBD1. The germline V gene encodes CDR1 MNHEY and CDR2 SMNVEV (reference sequence). J gave up 6 bases and V 6 bases, and 2 bases lay outside the gene matches. The CDR3 consists of 13 residues. As DNA, the CDR3 is TGTGCCAGCAGGGGGACAGGGGTTCAGCCCCAGCATTTT. It encodes CASRGTGVQPQHF.

The chain uses TRBV24-1 and TRBJ2-2; TRBD1 aligns across 7 bases. This CDR3 region has 15 residues. The germline V gene encodes CDR1 KGHDR and CDR2 SFDVKD. Trimming took 7 bases from V and 4 from J; bases not matched to a gene: 8. The CDR3 here is CATSSTGDITGELFF. CDR3 bases: TGTGCCACCAGCAGTACAGGGGACATCACCGGGGAGCTGTTTTTT.

This clonotype has just a few counts. The chain is built from TRBV27 and TRBJ1-1; 7 nucleotides match TRBD1. The CDR3 length is 15 residues. Trimming at V came to 6 bases and at J to 4 bases, leaving 11 bases not matched to a gene. Looked up from germline, CDR1 is MNHEY and CDR2 is SMNVEV (reference sequence). The CDR3 here is CASSIIPGTATEAFF. The DNA for the CDR3 is TGTGCCAGCAGCATTATTCCCGGGACAGCCACTGAAGCTTTCTTT.

This clonotype was observed many times. This chain uses TRBV24-1 with TRBJ2-1; D may be TRBD2 (5 bases). This CDR3 region has 14 residues. V was pared by 4 bases and J by 5 bases, with 11 bases between. The germline CDR1 and CDR2 sequences are KGHDR and SFDVKD. The CDR3 sequence is CATSEVSGNNEQFF. The DNA of the CDR3 is TGTGCCACCAGTGAGGTCAGCGGAAACAATGAGCAGTTCTTC.

This clonotype appeared many times. The junction differs from germline at one of its ends, possibly a read error. The J gene is TRBJ2-1, the V gene TRBV20-1, with TRBD1 identical over 7 bases. This CDR3 contains 15 residues. Germline CDR1 is DFQATT and CDR2 is SNEGSKA (reference sequence). CDR3 nucleotides: TGCAGTGCAAGAGAGGGTAAGGGGGCGCAGATTGAGCAGTTCTTC. It yields the protein CSAREGKGAQIEQFF.

This clonotype was recorded many times. The CDR3 region has the DNA TGTGCCAGCGGAGTAGGGGGGTACTACGAGCAGTACGTC. Amino acid sequence: CASGVGGYYEQYV. The gene calls are TRBV5-6 and TRBJ2-7; D is possibly TRBD1 or TRBD2 (6 bases each). Deletions cut 7 bases from V and 3 bases from J, with 14 bases between. CDR1 and CDR2 (germline): SGHDT, YYEEEE. The CDR3 covers 13 residues.

This clonotype was picked up a small number of times. The chain recombines TRBV11-2 with TRBJ2-7; no firm D call. The V end was cut by 5 bases, the J end by 6 bases, with 11 bases between. The CDR3 has 12 amino acids. Germline V gene sequence: CDR1 SGHAT, CDR2 FQNNGV. The CDR3 bases are TGTGCCAGCAGCCCAAGTCGGCGCGAGCAGTACTTC. Residues: CASSPSRREQYF.

The sample holds many counts of this clonotype. The rearrangement links TRBV6-1 to TRBJ1-5; D gene unclear. Trimming left V 11 bases short and J 11 bases short, with 19 bases between. CDR1 and CDR2 (germline): MNHNS, SASEGT. The CDR3 consists of 12 residues. The DNA for the CDR3 is TGTGCCGTCCCGGGCACCGAAGTGGCCCAGCATTTT. Amino acid sequence: CAVPGTEVAQHF.

This clonotype was seen only a few times. The chain couples TRBV7-9 to TRBJ1-1; D uncertain. The CDR3 consists of 16 residues. V was clipped by 2 bases and J by 3 bases, with 16 bases between them. CDR1 is SEHNR, CDR2 FQNEAQ, per germline (reference sequence). In nucleotides, the CDR3 is TGTGCCAGCAGCTTACCCCTCCAGGCAGGCTACACTGAAGCTTTCTTT. It translates to CASSLPLQAGYTEAFF.

This clonotype was picked up many times. The CDR3 protein is CSAFTGTESYEQYF. The CDR3 DNA reads TGCAGTGCTTTTACCGGGACAGAGAGCTACGAGCAGTACTTC. The chain couples TRBV20-1 to TRBJ2-7, with 7 bases aligning to TRBD1. CDR3 length: 14 residues. Germline CDR1 reads DFQATT; CDR2 reads SNEGSKA (reference sequence). J gave up 3 bases and V 5 bases, and 10 bases lay outside the gene matches.